This T cell receptor beta chain was sequenced for a study of breast tumors, draining lymph nodes, adjacent tissues. Breast cancer patients provided tissue from their axillary draining lymph nodes. Per the germline V gene, CDR1 is SEHNR and CDR2 is FQNEAQ (reference sequence). The CDR3 runs to 16 residues. Trimming removed 3 bases at V and 8 bases at J, with 21 bases between. TCRdb passed the multiplex PCR reads through MiXCR, listing each CDR3 protein once. The table includes fewer than 200,000 distinct CDR3 sequences, 30% to 35% detected once. General observations from the study: Compared with basal-like, luminal-like tumors shared significantly more repertoire with nontumor tissue. Compared with lymph nodes, tumors were less diverse; compared with nontumor tissue, more. The lymph node origin of tumor T cells was framed as consistent with a hypothesis, not demonstrated.

This clonotype was counted ten times or more. No antigen is known for it. Sequenced input: axillary lymph node tissue. The TCR sequence derives from a female donor with breast cancer. Some clones in this sample may be carry-over from other donors' samples. The chain recombines TRBV7-9 with TRBJ2-3; maybe TRBD2 (7 bases). The CDR3 DNA sequence: TGTGCCAGCAGCTTTCCTCCCGCGGGGGCAGCAGTTACGCAGTATTTT. Protein sequence: CASSFPPAGAAVTQYF.